Each of the 31 T cell receptor beta chains below was sequenced from the same sample in a study of T cells in Graves' hyperthyroidism and ophthalmopathy. The source material, RNA transcripts, was used to amplify TCR beta CDR3 regions. In the first-round RT-PCR of the TCR CDR3, the HTBI primer set was used. TCRdb itself ran the multiplex PCR reads through MiXCR, one entry per CDR3 protein. The table has 300,000 or so distinct CDR3 sequences, about 21% seen once. The sample consisted of blood. The receptors were sampled from a woman aged 50 to 60 with Graves' hyperthyroidism.

This clonotype showed up just a few times. The V and J genes are TRBV29-1 and TRBJ2-7, with D perhaps matching TRBD1 or TRBD2 (5 bases each). Germline-derived CDR1 and CDR2 are SQVTM and ANQGSEA. The CDR3 is 12 residues long. The V end was cut by 5 bases, the J end by 5 bases, with 13 bases between. CDR3 residues: CSVLGVQDEQYF. CDR3 sequence (DNA): TGCAGCGTTCTGGGGGTACAAGACGAGCAGTACTTC.

In its sample, this clonotype was seen a few times. The chain uses TRBV28 and TRBJ1-5; 7 nucleotides line up with TRBD1. The V segment lost 5 bases and the J segment 3 bases; nucleotides outside the gene matches: 13. CDR3 length: 17 amino acids. Germline-derived CDR1 and CDR2 are MDHEN and SYDVKM. The chain's CDR3 is CASSQAGTAGYNQPQHF. For the CDR3, the DNA is TGTGCCAGCAGTCAGGCGGGGACAGCAGGGTACAATCAGCCCCAGCATTTT.

The sample holds many counts of this clonotype. The chain employs TRBV27 and TRBJ2-1; TRBD2 matches 12 bases. The ends lost 8 bases at V and 5 bases at J; junction bases unmatched: 7. The CDR3 loop spans 15 amino acids. Germline V gene data show CDR1 as MNHEY and CDR2 as SMNVEV (reference sequence). CDR3 in DNA: TGTGCCAGCTGGGGGACTAGCGGGTCTCACAATGAGCAGTTCTTC. It encodes CASWGTSGSHNEQFF.

This rearrangement joins TRBV4-2 to TRBJ1-6; D is undetermined. The CDR3 loop spans 16 amino acids. The V gene's germline CDR1 is LGHNA and CDR2 YNFKEQ. Between the trimmed V and J ends, which lost 8 bases and 3 bases, there was a span of 17 bases. CDR3 DNA sequence: TGTGCCAGCGGAGATGATCCGGGCGGCTATAATTCACCCCTCCACTTT. This codes for CASGDDPGGYNSPLHF.

This clonotype showed up just a few times. The genes are TRBV7-9 and TRBJ2-7; maybe TRBD2 (6 bases). Germline CDR1 SEHNR, CDR2 FQNEAQ (reference sequence). V shed 3 bases and J shed 5 bases, with 14 bases lying between them. The CDR3 spans 14 residues. CDR3 nucleotides: TGTGCCAGCAGCTTGGGGGACTCCCGCCACGAGCAGTACTTC. Translation: CASSLGDSRHEQYF.

This clonotype was counted at least ten times. This chain links TRBV3-1 with TRBJ1-1; D is uncertain. Germline V gene data show CDR1 as LGHDT and CDR2 as YNNKEL (reference sequence). Trimming took off 6 bases at V and 1 base at J, with 9 bases between the two ends. This CDR3 has 13 residues. CDR3 region: CASSYGPNTEAFF. The CDR3 DNA reads as TGTGCCAGCAGTTACGGACCGAACACTGAAGCTTTCTTT.

The chain uses TRBV9 and TRBJ1-5; D is possibly TRBD1 (5 bases). Germline V lookup: CDR1 SGDLS, CDR2 YYNGEE. Trimming shortened V by 0 bases and J by 0 bases, and 7 bases separated the two germline ends. The CDR3 has 15 amino acids. CDR3 residues: CASSVGGYSNQPQHF. CDR3 DNA: TGTGCCAGCAGCGTAGGGGGCTATAGCAATCAGCCCCAGCATTTT. The complete variable domain, with remaining parts taken from reference TRBV9 and TRBJ1-5, reads DSGVTQTPKHLITATGQRVTLRCSPRSGDLSVYWYQQSLDQGLQFLIQYYNGEERAKGNILERFSAQQFPDLHSELNLSSLELGDSALYFCASSVGGYSNQPQHFGDGTRLSIL.

This clonotype was seen ten or more times. The chain couples TRBV28 to TRBJ1-1, with D unresolved. V lost 7 bases to trimming and J lost 1 base, with 13 bases between them. Germline V gives CDR1 MDHEN, CDR2 SYDVKM. This CDR3 contains 14 residues. The CDR3 nucleotides are TGTGCCAGCATTCCAGAGTGGGCGAACACTGAAGCTTTCTTT. Its translation: CASIPEWANTEAFF.

This clonotype was seen repeatedly, ten times or more. This chain uses TRBV27 with TRBJ1-1; D unclear. The germline V and J ends were trimmed by 3 bases and 7 bases, with 15 bases remaining between them. The germline CDR1 and CDR2 sequences are MNHEY and SMNVEV (reference sequence). This CDR3 is built from 14 residues. CDR3 loop: CASSFRERVSEAFF. The CDR3 DNA follows: TGTGCCAGCAGTTTTCGAGAGAGGGTTAGTGAAGCTTTCTTT.

This clonotype was seen once. This chain links TRBV4-1 with TRBJ2-1; TRBD2 matches at 11 bases. The CDR3 is made up of 17 amino acids. Germline V CDR1 and CDR2: MGHRA, YSYEKL. After removal of 1 base from V and 4 bases from J, the junction contained 6 bases not matched to a gene. The CDR3 nucleotides are TGCGCCAGCAGCCAAGGCCGGGGACTAGCGGATTACAATGAGCAGTTCTTC. It yields the protein CASSQGRGLADYNEQFF.

At least ten counts were recorded for this clonotype. The rearrangement links TRBV29-1 to TRBJ2-2, with D possibly being TRBD1 (5 bases). Germline CDR1 SQVTM, CDR2 ANQGSEA. The CDR3 has 14 amino acids. Trimming shortened V by 4 bases and J by 5 bases, and 14 bases separated the two germline ends. Written as DNA, the CDR3 is TGCAGCGTTGCCGGTCAGGGCGGAACCGGGGAGCTGTTTTTT. It yields the protein CSVAGQGGTGELFF.

J is TRBJ2-7 and V is TRBV2, with 9 bases aligning to TRBD2. V gave up 4 bases and J gave up 2 bases; unmatched junction bases: 3. CDR1 is SNHLY and CDR2 is FYNNEI in the germline V gene. The CDR3 runs to 14 residues. The CDR3 loop reads CASSGASGTYEQYF. CDR3 DNA: TGTGCCAGCAGTGGGGCTAGCGGGACCTACGAGCAGTACTTC. The entire variable domain, with the rest obtained from reference TRBV2 and TRBJ2-7, is as follows: EPEVTQTPSHQVTQMGQEVILRCVPISNHLYFYWYRQILGQKVEFLVSFYNNEISEKSEIFDDQFSVERPDGSNFTLKIRSTKLEDSAMYFCASSGASGTYEQYFGPGTRLTVT.

The sample holds many counts of this clonotype. This chain links TRBV7-8 with TRBJ2-7; D could derive from TRBD1 or TRBD2 (5 bases each). V was clipped by 0 bases and J by 0 bases, with 9 bases between them. This CDR3 contains 15 residues. From germline, CDR1 is SGHVS and CDR2 FQNEAQ. CDR3 bases: TGTGCCAGCAGCTTAGCAGGGACCCGCTCCTACGAGCAGTACTTC. Protein product: CASSLAGTRSYEQYF.

The table lists this clonotype with many counts. The CDR3 nucleotides read TGCAGCGTTGATCCAGGTGGAGCGAACACCGGGGAGCTGTTTTTT. Protein sequence: CSVDPGGANTGELFF. The chain links TRBV29-1 to TRBJ2-2; unclear D gene. Germline values: CDR1 SQVTM, CDR2 ANQGSEA. Trimming left V 3 bases short and J 0 bases short, with 11 bases between. There are 15 residues in the CDR3.

V usage is TRBV6-1 and J usage is TRBJ1-2; possibly TRBD1 for D (5 bases). Deletions cut 2 bases from V and 3 bases from J, with 13 bases between. The CDR3 contains 15 residues. Per germline, CDR1 MNHNS and CDR2 SASEGT. The DNA of the CDR3 is TGTGCCAGCAGTGAACGTCGGCAGGGAGACTATGGCTACACCTTC. It encodes CASSERRQGDYGYTF.

This clonotype has only a few counts. V is TRBV28 and J is TRBJ1-2; D unclear. The CDR3 sequence is 13 residues long. Trimming stripped 5 bases from V and 3 bases from J, with 10 bases between. CDR1 and CDR2 (germline): MDHEN, SYDVKM. CDR3 coding DNA: TGTGCCAGCAGTCCGACTCCTTACTATGGCTACACCTTC. Translation: CASSPTPYYGYTF.

This clonotype was detected a few times. The chain links TRBV3-1 to TRBJ2-1, with D maybe TRBD1 (5 bases). CDR3 length equals 17 residues. Germline CDR1 reads LGHDT; CDR2 reads YNNKEL (reference sequence). V lost 4 bases to trimming and J lost 7 bases, with 23 bases between them. In DNA, the CDR3 is TGTGCCAGCAGCCTAAAAGGGGTGGGGTTAAGTAGGAATGAGCAGTTCTTC. It translates to CASSLKGVGLSRNEQFF.

This clonotype came up once. A much larger clone lies a single base off, so this may be a read error. The V and J genes are TRBV2 and TRBJ2-7, with 16 nucleotides matching TRBD2. Germline CDR1 reads SNHLY; CDR2 reads FYNNEI. Losses at the gene ends were 6 bases for V and 1 base for J; bases not matched to a gene: 0. The CDR3 length is 15 residues. The CDR3 sequence: CASRGLAGGSYEQYF. Written as DNA, the CDR3 is TGTGCCAGCAGGGGACTAGCGGGAGGGTCCTACGAGCAGTACTTC.

This clonotype was observed many times. The rearrangement links TRBV30 to TRBJ2-5, with a possible D match to TRBD1 (5 bases). V lost 2 bases and J 4 bases, leaving 8 bases between the germline ends. The CDR3 length is 12 residues. CDR1 and CDR2 from the germline V gene are GTSNPN and SVGIG (reference sequence). CDR3 sequence: CAWSKGRETQYF. In DNA, the CDR3 is TGTGCCTGGAGTAAGGGGCGAGAGACCCAGTACTTC.

This clonotype was detected many times. The chain couples TRBV11-1 to TRBJ2-1; D might be TRBD1 (6 bases). V dropped 5 bases and J dropped 3 bases, with 8 bases sitting between them. The CDR3 totals 13 residues. Germline V gene lookup returns CDR1 SGHAT and CDR2 FQDESV (reference sequence). CDR3 region: CASSRDNYNEQFF. Written as DNA, the CDR3 is TGTGCCAGCAGCCGGGACAACTACAATGAGCAGTTCTTC.

This rearrangement joins TRBV12-3 or TRBV12-4 to TRBJ2-7; 13 bases agree with TRBD2. The ends lost 1 base at V and 6 bases at J; junction bases unmatched: 3. This CDR3 is built from 15 residues. The CDR3 region has the DNA TGTGCCAGCAGTTTAGGACTAGCGGGAGGCGGCGAGCAGTACTTC. Protein: CASSLGLAGGGEQYF.

This clonotype was counted many times. The chain joins TRBV7-9 to TRBJ2-4; 10 bases are a match to TRBD1. Germline V gene data show CDR1 as SEHNR and CDR2 as FQNEAQ (reference sequence). J was trimmed by 0 bases and V by 3 bases; bases with no gene match: 8. The CDR3 spans 18 residues. The CDR3 nucleotides are TGTGCCAGCAGCTTTTCCGGGGGACAGGGGCTAGCCAAAAACATTCAGTACTTC. Translation: CASSFSGGQGLAKNIQYF. The full variable domain, in which reference TRBV7-9 and TRBJ2-4 provide the parts outside the CDR3, is DTGVSQNPRHKITKRGQNVTFRCDPISEHNRLYWYRQTLGQGPEFLTYFQNEAQLEKSRLLSDRFSAERPKGSFSTLEIQRTEQGDSAMYLCASSFSGGQGLAKNIQYFGAGTRLSVL.

The V and J genes are TRBV3-1 and TRBJ2-3; tentatively, D is TRBD2 (6 bases). Trimming removed 1 base from V and 7 bases from J, with 18 bases in between. Per the germline V gene, CDR1 is LGHDT and CDR2 is YNNKEL (reference sequence). The CDR3 spans 16 residues. CDR3 protein: CASSQVAAGPVNTQYF. CDR3 DNA sequence: TGTGCCAGCAGCCAAGTAGCGGCAGGGCCAGTAAATACGCAGTATTTT.

This clonotype was detected many times. This chain connects TRBV20-1 to TRBJ2-7; weak D call: TRBD2 (6 bases). Looked up from germline, CDR1 is DFQATT and CDR2 is SNEGSKA (reference sequence). V gave up 3 bases and J gave up 2 bases, with 14 bases separating them. The CDR3 consists of 14 residues. The CDR3 protein is CSASRLGPTYEQYF. CDR3 DNA sequence: TGCAGTGCTAGCCGACTAGGACCTACCTACGAGCAGTACTTC.

This chain connects TRBV7-2 to TRBJ2-3; TRBD2 aligns across 7 bases. Germline V gene sequence: CDR1 SGHTA, CDR2 FQGNSA. The CDR3 covers 14 residues. V shed 11 bases and J 2 bases; nucleotides not matched to a gene: 10. CDR3 sequence (DNA): TGTGCCTGTAGACGGGGGGTTAACACAGATACGCAGTATTTT. This sequence encodes CACRRGVNTDTQYF.

The J gene is TRBJ2-4, the V gene TRBV20-1; D is unclear. Germline-derived CDR1 and CDR2 are DFQATT and SNEGSKA (reference sequence). This CDR3 has 13 residues. Deletions cut 6 bases from V and 0 bases from J, with 9 bases between. CDR3 sequence (DNA): TGCAGTGCCAGTTCCGTAGCCAAAAACATTCAGTACTTC. This encodes CSASSVAKNIQYF.

The CDR3 is CSVAQYYEQYF. The CDR3 nucleotides are TGCAGTGTAGCACAGTACTACGAGCAGTACTTC. The rearrangement uses TRBV20-1 and TRBJ2-7; D unresolved. CDR1 is DFQATT and CDR2 is SNEGSKA in the germline V gene (reference sequence). V was pared by 7 bases and J by 3 bases, with 10 bases between. This CDR3 contains 11 residues.

Many counts were recorded for this clonotype. This rearrangement joins TRBV27 to TRBJ1-2; the D gene is possibly TRBD1 (5 bases). The V and J ends lost 4 bases and 0 bases respectively, with 6 bases between them. The germline CDR1 and CDR2 sequences are MNHEY and SMNVEV (reference sequence). The CDR3 sequence is 13 residues long. The CDR3 DNA sequence: TGTGCCAGCAGTTCCAGGGCTAACTATGGCTACACCTTC. It is translated as CASSSRANYGYTF.

Only a few counts were recorded for this clonotype. The rearrangement uses TRBV14 and TRBJ2-3; D is unresolved. The V end was cut by 1 base, the J end by 10 bases, with 12 bases between. This CDR3 contains 13 residues. Germline lookup yields CDR1 SGHDN and CDR2 FVKESK. Here the CDR3 DNA reads TGTGCCAGCAGCCAAGTTATGAGACAATCGCAGTATTTT. Amino acid sequence: CASSQVMRQSQYF.

There are many counts of this clonotype. This chain uses TRBV18 with TRBJ2-1; D not resolved. The CDR3 length is 14 residues. Trimming left V 3 bases short and J 6 bases short, with 12 bases between. Germline V gene sequence: CDR1 KGHSH, CDR2 LQKENI. The DNA of the CDR3 is TGTGCCAGCTCACCGCCCGTGGGCGGCAATGAGCAGTTCTTC. Translation gives CASSPPVGGNEQFF.

This clonotype was seen only a few times. This chain connects TRBV19 to TRBJ2-4; 8 bases are a match to TRBD1. Germline V gene data show CDR1 as LNHDA and CDR2 as SQIVND (reference sequence). The CDR3 is 14 residues long. V lost 6 bases to trimming and J lost 1 base; unmatched junction nucleotides: 2. CDR3: CASRGDRAKNIQYF. The CDR3 nucleotides read TGTGCCAGTAGGGGGGACAGGGCCAAAAACATTCAGTACTTC.